The text below deals with one T cell receptor beta chain. Its antigen is unidentified. The sample belongs to a study of shared clonotypes between healthy human individuals. Findings and caveats of the study: Between a handful of donors, naive CD4 clonotypes were shared at a level of about 5%. Sorted-subset sequencing, rarefaction showed, was incomplete despite large depth. Larger estimated richness was generally recorded for naive subsets relative to memory subsets.

Every subset's genomic DNA went evenly onto several immunoSEQ plates. Assay: immunoSEQ multiplex PCR; the TCRdb copy retains only in-frame clones and omits some. Among some 2.3 million clones listed, approximately 95% were seen once. The ends lost 0 bases at V and 5 bases at J; junction bases unmatched: 7. The CDR3 has 14 amino acids. The germline V gene encodes CDR1 GTSNPN and CDR2 SVGIG (reference sequence). The sequence was obtained from a man between 18 and 35 years old in good health. Some clones in this sample may be carry-over from other donors' samples. This rearrangement joins TRBV30 to TRBJ2-7, with TRBD1 identical over 7 bases. Sequencing was carried out using naive CD4+ T cells from PBMCs. Subset noted: CD45RA+ positively selected. CDR3 amino acids: CAWSVSGTANEQYF. The DNA of the CDR3 is TGTGCCTGGAGTGTATCGGGGACAGCTAACGAGCAGTACTTC.